The rows below give T cell receptor beta chains drawn from one sample of a study of blood T cell repertoires in COVID-19. Data came from immunoSEQ multiplex PCR; TCRdb stores just in-frame clones and leaves some out. The table lists under 250,000 clones, about four fifths of them singletons. Source material: peripheral blood. These receptors came from a man aged 50 or older with active or convalescent COVID-19. Each CDR3 is given with its conserved first and last residue.

J	V	CDR3
TRBJ1-5	TRBV28	CASSSWAPGQPQHF
TRBJ2-5	TRBV6-2/TRBV6-3	CASSYQSGGPQETQYF
TRBJ1-5	TRBV5-6	CASSLGGLQPQHF
TRBJ2-7	TRBV6-5	CASSRTGYNEQYF
TRBJ2-2	TRBV9	CASSVVSPGPQGTGELFF
TRBJ1-2	TRBV10-2	CASSDPFTRAEGNYGYTF
TRBJ1-6	TRBV2	CASVAAQSFNSPLHF
TRBJ2-1	TRBV18	CASSPGTGGSEQFF
TRBJ2-3	TRBV7-9	CASSLTLAGDTQYF
TRBJ2-4	TRBV6-5	CASSTPGDLKNIQYF
TRBJ1-1	TRBV2	CASRDATGVNTEAFF
TRBJ1-2	TRBV18	CASSPPSGNYGYTF
TRBJ1-5	TRBV7-9	CASSSGQGFLSHQPQHF
TRBJ2-3	TRBV11-3	CASSLRTGASTDTQYF
TRBJ1-5	TRBV9	CASSVLRRGSEHQPQHF
TRBJ1-1	TRBV5-1	CASSFQFGQGSGTEAFF
TRBJ1-1	TRBV5-6	CASSLTGLGGEAFF
TRBJ1-2	TRBV6-4	CASSETGSGGYTF
TRBJ1-5	TRBV30	CAWRTGGNQPQHF
TRBJ1-4	TRBV28	CASLGGQINEKLFF
TRBJ2-6	TRBV29-1	CSVVSGVPGANVLTF
TRBJ2-7	TRBV6-2/TRBV6-3	CASSGNSREQYF
TRBJ1-1	TRBV12-5	CASGLAEGTEAFF
TRBJ1-3	TRBV27	CASSPSGGNTIYF
TRBJ2-7	TRBV10-1	CASTPNPIQYF
TRBJ1-5	TRBV6-5	CASRSGQGGNQPQHF
TRBJ2-3	TRBV7-6	CASSPRTSGGTDTQYF
TRBJ1-3	TRBV25-1	CASSSEAPSGNTIYF
TRBJ1-2	TRBV30	CAWSFLDRANYGYTF
TRBJ1-3	TRBV7-8	CASSLRTGHAGNTIYF
TRBJ1-2	TRBV29-1	CSVERNNYGYTF
TRBJ2-5	TRBV15	CATSAPDRGKETQYF
TRBJ1-4	TRBV30	CAQGAGLVDEKLFF
TRBJ2-1	TRBV4-1	CASSQDQGSSYNEQFF
TRBJ1-4	TRBV28	CASSLTGTEKLFF
TRBJ1-5	TRBV5-5	CASTTGGNSNQPQHF
TRBJ1-4	TRBV4-1	CASSARDRVEEKLFF
TRBJ1-5	TRBV19	CASSIVDRQPQHF
TRBJ2-5	TRBV7-9	CASSLASGGVYQETQYF
TRBJ1-4	TRBV30	CAWSPPGGTNEKLFF
TRBJ2-3	TRBV7-6	CASTLAGGGTDTQYF
TRBJ1-2	TRBV29-1	CSVEGLTDGYTF
TRBJ2-1	TRBV29-1	CSVRTGDHSYNEQFF
TRBJ1-5	TRBV6-5	CASSLDSFKPQHF
TRBJ2-6	TRBV19	CASSLTVQASGANVLTF
TRBJ1-6	TRBV2	CASRLTGSPLHF
TRBJ2-3	TRBV5-4	CASSGGPSGGADTQYF
TRBJ1-2	TRBV28	CASSPGGGSVYGYTF
TRBJ2-7	TRBV5-1	CASSLTSGSYEQYF
TRBJ1-5	TRBV28	CASNPAPRGNQPQHF
TRBJ2-3	TRBV7-2	CASSNPGGSTDTQYF
TRBJ1-1	TRBV5-1	CASSLALNTGGDTEAFF
TRBJ1-1	TRBV9	CASSVMGGTEAFF
TRBJ2-7	TRBV5-1	CASSSGQGQRGEQYF
TRBJ2-1	TRBV19	CASSMLSGGARYNEQFF
TRBJ1-2	TRBV3-1/TRBV3-2	CASSRGAGNYGYTF
TRBJ2-7	TRBV3-1/TRBV3-2	CASSGTGNDEQYF
TRBJ1-1	TRBV5-4	CASSEPGRNTEAFF
TRBJ1-2	TRBV28	CASKVEGQPVNYGYTF